Below, 22 T cell receptor beta chains from the same sample are listed, as sequenced in a study of memory CD4+ T cells and cytomegalovirus serostatus. Single viable CD3+CD4+CD8-CD45RO+ cells were sorted as the memory CD4+ T cells. The repertoire was sequenced with immunoSEQ multiplex PCR; TCRdb's copy has only in-frame clones and lacks some. There are roughly 76,000 clones in the sample; about 73% occur only once, and 2.6% lies in the top ten. Sequenced: memory CD4+ T cells from blood. These receptor sequences come from an adult in good health and CMV-seropositive.

The chain recombines TRBV2 with TRBJ2-1; TRBD2 matches 7 bases. After removal of 10 bases from V and 2 bases from J, the junction contained 8 bases not matched to a gene. This CDR3 comprises 14 residues. CDR1 SNHLY and CDR2 FYNNEI come from the germline V gene. CDR3 protein: CATGSGNAYNEQFF. The CDR3 region has the DNA TGTGCCACCGGGAGCGGGAATGCCTACAATGAGCAGTTCTTC.

The chain is built from TRBV9 and TRBJ2-3, with 7 bases fitting TRBD1. The CDR3 totals 12 residues. Per germline, CDR1 SGDLS and CDR2 YYNGEE. The J segment lost 11 bases and the V segment lost 0 bases, leaving 3 bases of the junction unmatched. The CDR3 region is CASSVGDSMQYF. The CDR3 region has the DNA TGTGCCAGCAGCGTAGGGGACAGCATGCAGTATTTT.

V is TRBV19 and J is TRBJ1-2; the match to TRBD1 covers 8 bases. The ends lost 9 bases at V and 6 bases at J; junction bases unmatched: 3. The germline V gene encodes CDR1 LNHDA and CDR2 SQIVND (reference sequence). This CDR3 spans 11 amino acids. The CDR3 coding sequence is TGTGCCAGCGGGACAGGCGATGGCTACACCTTC. This gives the protein CASGTGDGYTF.

This sequence joins TRBV28 and TRBJ1-5; D is unresolved. Trimming removed 5 bases at V and 0 bases at J, with 5 bases between. The CDR3 is 13 residues long. CDR1 is MDHEN and CDR2 is SYDVKM in the germline V gene. DNA for the CDR3: TGTGCCAGCAGTGAGTATAGCAATCAGCCCCAGCATTTT. Its protein product is CASSEYSNQPQHF.

This clone was seen once. The chain uses TRBV5-4 and TRBJ1-3; D might be TRBD1 (5 bases). This CDR3 contains 15 residues. The germline gives CDR1 SGHNT, CDR2 YYREEE (reference sequence). Trimming shortened V by 0 bases and J by 4 bases, and 11 bases separated the two germline ends. The CDR3 DNA reads as TGTGCCAGCAGCTTGGATCAGGGAAGGGGAAACACCATATATTTT. It specifies CASSLDQGRGNTIYF. The full variable domain, in which reference TRBV5-4 and TRBJ1-3 provide the parts outside the CDR3, is ETGVTQSPTHLIKTRGQQVTLRCSSQSGHNTVSWYQQALGQGPQFIFQYYREEENGRGNFPPRFSGLQFPNYSSELNVNALELDDSALYLCASSLDQGRGNTIYFGEGSWLTVV.

The chain combines TRBV2 with TRBJ2-1, with 9 bases lining up with TRBD2. The V and J ends lost 6 bases and 4 bases, in that order; junction bases with no gene match: 1. This CDR3 is built from 13 residues. Germline V gives CDR1 SNHLY, CDR2 FYNNEI. CDR3 loop: CASSLAGYNEQFF. The CDR3 DNA is TGTGCCAGCAGCCTAGCGGGGTACAATGAGCAGTTCTTC. The full variable domain, with the rest looked up from reference TRBV2 and TRBJ2-1, is EPEVTQTPSHQVTQMGQEVILRCVPISNHLYFYWYRQILGQKVEFLVSFYNNEISEKSEIFDDQFSVERPDGSNFTLKIRSTKLEDSAMYFCASSLAGYNEQFFGPGTRLTVL.

The chain combines TRBV5-4 with TRBJ1-5; D is unresolved. Trimming cost V 3 bases and J 3 bases, with 10 bases left between them. The CDR3 is 14 residues long. Germline-derived CDR1 and CDR2 are SGHNT and YYREEE (reference sequence). The CDR3 loop reads CASSSGPHNQPQHF. The CDR3 bases are TGTGCCAGCAGCTCCGGGCCTCACAATCAGCCCCAGCATTTT.

The rearrangement uses TRBV9 and TRBJ1-3; D ambiguous. The germline CDR1 and CDR2 sequences are SGDLS and YYNGEE. V lost 0 bases to trimming and J lost 0 bases, with 13 bases between them. The CDR3 is made up of 17 amino acids. The CDR3 loop is CASSVGPGPSSGNTIYF. CDR3 bases: TGTGCCAGCAGCGTAGGCCCCGGACCAAGCTCTGGAAACACCATATATTTT.

The genes are TRBV9 and TRBJ1-1, with D perhaps TRBD1 (5 bases). CDR1 is SGDLS and CDR2 is YYNGEE in the germline V gene. Trimming removed 1 base at V and 4 bases at J, with 11 bases between. The length of the CDR3 is 14 residues. The CDR3 sequence: CASSVSGGITEAFF. CDR3 nucleotides: TGTGCCAGCAGCGTAAGTGGGGGGATCACTGAAGCTTTCTTT.

The genes are TRBV7-9 and TRBJ2-1; no firm D call. Germline CDR1 and CDR2: SEHNR and FQNEAQ (reference sequence). The CDR3 runs 13 residues. The V and J ends lost 1 base and 8 bases respectively, with 9 bases between them. CDR3 region: CASSLDDPHEQFF. The CDR3 coding sequence is TGTGCCAGCAGCTTAGATGACCCACATGAGCAGTTCTTC.

V and J are TRBV19 and TRBJ1-5; 8 bases line up with TRBD1. This CDR3 comprises 13 residues. Germline V gives CDR1 LNHDA, CDR2 SQIVND (reference sequence). The ends lost 8 bases at V and 4 bases at J; junction bases unmatched: 4. CDR3 DNA: TGTGCCAGTGGACAGGGCCTGAATCAGCCCCAGCATTTT. Translating it yields CASGQGLNQPQHF.

In this sample, this clone turned up a few times. The chain has TRBV2 and TRBJ1-1, with unresolved D. Per the germline V gene, CDR1 is SNHLY and CDR2 is FYNNEI. The CDR3 contains 11 residues. The V gene lost 2 bases and the J gene lost 6 bases, with 4 bases spanning the gap. The CDR3 DNA sequence: TGTGCCAGCAGTGAATTGGCTGAAGCTTTCTTT. It encodes CASSELAEAFF.

This sequence joins TRBV18 and TRBJ1-2; no reliable D call. This CDR3 is 13 amino acids long. The germline V gene has CDR1 KGHSH and CDR2 LQKENI. Trimming removed 3 bases at V and 2 bases at J, with 7 bases between. The CDR3 here is CASSPDPNYGYTF. Here the CDR3 DNA reads TGTGCCAGCTCACCGGACCCAAACTATGGCTACACCTTC.

The chain links TRBV5-1 to TRBJ1-1; TRBD1 matches at 7 bases. V dropped 6 bases and J dropped 6; count of bases not matched to a gene: 11. Germline lookup yields CDR1 SGHRS and CDR2 YFSETQ. CDR3 length: 14 amino acids. The CDR3, as DNA: TGCGCCAGCAACTTAGGGACAGCGGACCCTGAAGCTTTCTTT. Its protein is CASNLGTADPEAFF. Using reference TRBV5-1 and TRBJ1-1 for the parts outside the CDR3, the full variable domain is KAGVTQTPRYLIKTRGQQVTLSCSPISGHRSVSWYQQTPGQGLQFLFEYFSETQRNKGNFPGRFSGRQFSNSRSEMNVSTLELGDSALYLCASNLGTADPEAFFGQGTRLTVV.

The CDR3 region has the DNA TGTGCCTGGCAGCCCGGGACAGGGGGTCAAGAGACCCAGTACTTC. As protein: CAWQPGTGGQETQYF. The chain joins TRBV30 to TRBJ2-5; TRBD1 matches at 11 bases. V lost 5 bases to trimming and J lost 2 bases; unmatched junction nucleotides: 7. Germline CDR1 and CDR2: GTSNPN and SVGIG (reference sequence). CDR3 length: 15 amino acids. Full variable domain (outside the CDR3, taken from reference TRBV30 and TRBJ2-5): SQTIHQWPATLVQPVGSPLSLECTVEGTSNPNLYWYRQAAGRGLQLLFYSVGIGQISSEVPQNLSASRPQDRQFILSSKKLLLSDSGFYLCAWQPGTGGQETQYFGPGTRLLVL.

The chain is built from TRBV7-8 and TRBJ1-1; D unclear. This CDR3 has 13 amino acids. Trimming pared 5 bases from V and 1 base from J, leaving 8 bases between. Germline-derived CDR1 and CDR2 are SGHVS and FQNEAQ. CDR3 nucleotides: TGTGCCAGCAGCGTCGACCGGAACACTGAAGCTTTCTTT. It is translated as CASSVDRNTEAFF.

CDR3 region: CASSRVRGRVNNEQFF. Written as DNA, the CDR3 is TGCGCCAGCAGCCGGGTACGGGGGAGGGTTAACAATGAGCAGTTCTTC. The chain combines TRBV5-1 with TRBJ2-1; 7 bases line up with TRBD2. V shed 4 bases, J shed 5 bases, and the junction held 12 bases outside the gene matches. This CDR3 has 16 amino acids. Looked up from germline, CDR1 is SGHRS and CDR2 is YFSETQ.

Only one count was recorded for this clone. Written as DNA, the CDR3 is TGTGCCATCGCGCAGGGCGAAACTGAAGCTTTCTTT. Amino acids: CAIAQGETEAFF. The chain employs TRBV10-3 and TRBJ1-1; possibly TRBD1 for D (5 bases). Germline lookup yields CDR1 ENHRY and CDR2 SYGVKD. The CDR3 totals 12 residues. V was clipped by 8 bases and J by 5 bases, with 12 bases between them.

The V gene is TRBV28, the J gene TRBJ1-6; 8 bases align to TRBD1. J was trimmed by 11 bases and V by 4 bases; bases with no gene match: 13. Germline-derived CDR1 and CDR2 are MDHEN and SYDVKM. CDR3 size: 16 residues. CDR3 nucleotide sequence: TGTGCCAGCAGTTCTCGAGGACAGGGAACAAGGGCACCCCTCCACTTT. This sequence encodes CASSSRGQGTRAPLHF.

The chain uses TRBV18 and TRBJ1-5; 7 nucleotides agree with TRBD1. Germline V gives CDR1 KGHSH, CDR2 LQKENI. This CDR3 has 15 amino acids. Losses at the gene ends were 3 bases for V and 3 bases for J; bases not matched to a gene: 5. CDR3 amino acids: CASSPQGEVNQPQHF. The DNA for the CDR3 is TGTGCCAGCTCACCTCAGGGGGAGGTCAATCAGCCCCAGCATTTT.

This clone came up once. Here the CDR3 DNA reads TGTGCCAGCAGCTTTGAGGACGGAAGGTACGAGCAGTACTTC. Its translation is CASSFEDGRYEQYF. This chain connects TRBV7-9 to TRBJ2-7, with D uncertain. The CDR3 extends over 14 amino acids. The V end was cut by 3 bases, the J end by 4 bases, with 13 bases between. The V gene's germline CDR1 is SEHNR and CDR2 FQNEAQ (reference sequence). Drawing the rest from reference TRBV7-9 and TRBJ2-7, the complete variable domain is DTGVSQNPRHKITKRGQNVTFRCDPISEHNRLYWYRQTLGQGPEFLTYFQNEAQLEKSRLLSDRFSAERPKGSFSTLEIQRTEQGDSAMYLCASSFEDGRYEQYFGPGTRLTVT.

The gene calls are TRBV7-9 and TRBJ2-7, with D possibly matching TRBD1 (7 bases). CDR1 and CDR2 (germline): SEHNR, FQNEAQ (reference sequence). V was clipped by 5 bases and J by 6 bases, with 17 bases between them. CDR3 size: 14 residues. Written as DNA, the CDR3 is TGTGCCAGCAGCCCTCAGGGGGGAGGTTCCGAGCAGTACTTC. Its protein is CASSPQGGGSEQYF.